The sequence of this T cell receptor beta chain was determined in a study of beta chain features in type 1 diabetes. Study-level findings and limits: All four CD4+ subsets of Type 1 diabetes patients contained TCRB CDR3s that were moderately but significantly shorter.

The entirety of the isolated RNA underwent reverse transcription, so expressed TCRB transcripts were sequenced. Only in-frame clones appear in the TCRdb table, and some are missing; sequencing was by immunoSEQ multiplex PCR. The table includes roughly 180,000 clones, almost 8% detected once. One heparinised blood draw averaging around 110 mL was given by each donor. Based on CD45RO/CCR7/CD25/CD127/CD95/CD27, CD4+ regulatory, stem cell-like memory, naive and central memory cells were sorted. The CDR3 runs 17 residues. J lost 3 bases, V lost 0 bases, and 7 bases had no gene match. Germline CDR1 and CDR2: MGHRA and YSYEKL. This clone has a handful of counts. What it binds is not known.

The receptor was derived from a man between 18 and 35 years old with type 1 diabetes. V is TRBV4-1 and J is TRBJ2-5; 10 positions match TRBD2. The material sequenced was central memory CD4+ T cells from blood. The CDR3 region has the DNA TGCGCCAGCAGCCAAGATAGTTCCCTAGCGGGAGAAGAGACCCAGTACTTC. It translates to CASSQDSSLAGEETQYF.